One and the same sample provided the 17 T cell receptor beta chains below, sequenced in a study of T-cell reconstitution after alpha-beta-depleted transplantation in children. During its preparation, the TCRbeta library received unique molecular identifiers. TCRdb re-called the PCR reads with MiXCR, one entry per CDR3 protein. The data contain around 78,000 distinct CDR3 sequences, 6% to 8.5% of them seen just once; the ten biggest clones take up 2.5%. The sample in question was PBMCs from the stem cell graft donor, obtained from the stem cell graft. The receptors here all came from a human donor who donated a stem cell graft to a child with acute lymphoblastic leukemia.

This clonotype was counted at least ten times. V usage is TRBV28 and J usage is TRBJ2-3; 16 bases align to TRBD2. The CDR3 runs 18 residues. Unmatched junction bases numbered 9, after V lost 7 bases and J lost 2 bases. CDR1 MDHEN and CDR2 SYDVKM come from the germline V gene. The CDR3 loop reads CASTPGLAGGTDTDTQYF. CDR3 DNA sequence: TGTGCCAGCACCCCGGGACTAGCGGGAGGGACGGACACAGATACGCAGTATTTT.

This clonotype has at least ten counts. The chain uses TRBV20-1 and TRBJ2-7; TRBD1 agrees at 11 bases. The V gene end was trimmed by 1 base and the J gene end by 3 bases; junction bases not matched to a gene: 8. This CDR3 spans 16 amino acids. Germline assignment: CDR1 DFQATT and CDR2 SNEGSKA (reference sequence). This CDR3 reads CSARVPRTGGIYEQYF. In DNA form, the CDR3 reads TGCAGTGCTAGAGTCCCCCGGACAGGGGGCATCTACGAGCAGTACTTC.

This clonotype has a single count. The chain combines TRBV11-3 with TRBJ2-7, with no clear D. The CDR3 runs to 13 residues. The V end was cut by 5 bases, the J end by 6 bases, with 14 bases between. Germline CDR1 reads SGHNT; CDR2 reads YENEEA. CDR3 DNA: TGTGCCAGCAGCCCTTATAACAGTGGCGAGCAGTACTTC. Translated: CASSPYNSGEQYF. Complete variable domain (other parts from reference TRBV11-3 and TRBJ2-7): EAGVVQSPRYKIIEKKQPVAFWCNPISGHNTLYWYLQNLGQGPELLIRYENEEAVDDSQLPKDRFSAERLKGVDSTLKIQPAELGDSAVYLCASSPYNSGEQYFGPGTRLTVT.

The chain is built from TRBV5-1 and TRBJ2-7; 11 nucleotides agree with TRBD2. This CDR3 is 15 amino acids long. Unmatched junction bases numbered 7, after V lost 4 bases and J lost 4 bases. The germline V gene has CDR1 SGHRS and CDR2 YFSETQ. CDR3 residues: CASSPEGLADYEQYF. The CDR3 bases are TGCGCCAGCAGCCCCGAGGGACTAGCGGATTACGAGCAGTACTTC. The full variable domain, completed using reference TRBV5-1 and TRBJ2-7, is KAGVTQTPRYLIKTRGQQVTLSCSPISGHRSVSWYQQTPGQGLQFLFEYFSETQRNKGNFPGRFSGRQFSNSRSEMNVSTLELGDSALYLCASSPEGLADYEQYFGPGTRLTVT.

This clonotype occurred many times. The rearrangement uses TRBV5-6 and TRBJ1-1; TRBD1 matches 7 bases. This CDR3 has 15 residues. From germline, CDR1 is SGHDT and CDR2 YYEEEE. V gave up 3 bases and J gave up 1 base; unmatched junction bases: 6. The CDR3 DNA reads TGTGCCAGCAGCTACCTAAGGACAGGGAACACTGAAGCTTTCTTT. Translated, it gives CASSYLRTGNTEAFF.

The chain joins TRBV27 to TRBJ2-1; maybe TRBD2 (7 bases). CDR3 length equals 14 residues. The V end lost 1 base, the J end lost 10 bases, and 14 bases lay between the germline ends. The germline gives CDR1 MNHEY, CDR2 SMNVEV (reference sequence). This CDR3 reads CASSLWGGLNEQFF. CDR3 sequence (DNA): TGTGCCAGCAGTTTATGGGGGGGGCTGAACGAGCAGTTCTTC.

As regards this clonotype: No conserved phenylalanine or tryptophan is present at the end of the CDR3, so a read error is the likely explanation. The DNA is omitted, as the CDR3 cannot be located on it reliably, and the CDR3 follows TCRdb's listing. The chain has TRBV23-1 and TRBJ2-1; the D call in the table, TRBD1, was not verified against the DNA. TRBV23-1 has ORF status, its function being uncertain. The CDR3 has 12 residues if both end residues are counted. The CDR3: CASSHPGRVFCV.

This clonotype showed up many times. V and J are TRBV7-9 and TRBJ2-5; 10 positions match TRBD2. The CDR3 loop spans 15 amino acids. Trimming removed 2 bases from V and 5 bases from J; junction bases left unmatched: 5. The germline V gene has CDR1 SEHNR and CDR2 FQNEAQ (reference sequence). The CDR3 DNA follows: TGTGCCAGCAGCTTAAAGCGGGGGGGCCGTGAGACCCAGTACTTC. Its translation: CASSLKRGGRETQYF.

This clonotype was seen only a few times. The chain carries TRBV7-3 and TRBJ1-2, with TRBD1 matching over 9 bases. This CDR3 has 15 residues. Germline CDR1 SGHTA, CDR2 FQGTGA. J was trimmed by 8 bases and V by 4 bases; bases with no gene match: 11. This CDR3 is CASSSGQGRLEGYTF. CDR3 nucleotides: TGTGCCAGCAGCTCCGGACAGGGGAGGTTGGAAGGCTACACCTTC.

This clonotype was seen repeatedly, ten times or more. CDR3 in DNA: TGTGCCAGCAGTGAAGTCCAGGGTATCGGCGGGGAGCTGTTTTTT. Its translation: CASSEVQGIGGELFF. The J gene is TRBJ2-2, the V gene TRBV2, with a possible D match to TRBD1 (5 bases). The germline CDR1 and CDR2 sequences are SNHLY and FYNNEI. Trimming left V 1 base short and J 7 bases short, with 13 bases between. CDR3 length: 15 residues. The full variable domain, completed using reference TRBV2 and TRBJ2-2, is EPEVTQTPSHQVTQMGQEVILRCVPISNHLYFYWYRQILGQKVEFLVSFYNNEISEKSEIFDDQFSVERPDGSNFTLKIRSTKLEDSAMYFCASSEVQGIGGELFFGEGSRLTVL.

This clonotype appeared many times. The chain combines TRBV7-2 with TRBJ2-3; D not resolved. Trimming removed 5 bases from V and 4 bases from J, with 10 bases in between. Per germline, CDR1 SGHTA and CDR2 FQGNSA. There are 13 residues in the CDR3. This CDR3 reads CASSLSAADTQYF. DNA for the CDR3: TGTGCCAGCAGCCTCAGCGCCGCAGATACGCAGTATTTT.

This clonotype was seen many times. The chain links TRBV5-1 to TRBJ2-2, with D unresolved. With 4 bases removed from V and 1 base from J, the gap between germline ends came to 11 bases. The CDR3 totals 15 residues. The germline V gene encodes CDR1 SGHRS and CDR2 YFSETQ. The CDR3 sequence is CASSPDLMNTGELFF. The DNA for the CDR3 is TGCGCCAGCAGCCCGGACCTTATGAACACCGGGGAGCTGTTTTTT.

This clonotype was detected ten times or more. V is TRBV3-1 and J is TRBJ2-3, with no clear D. The CDR3 has 16 residues. Germline assignment: CDR1 LGHDT and CDR2 YNNKEL (reference sequence). V lost 4 bases and J lost 4, with 18 bases in between. The DNA for the CDR3 is TGTGCCAGCAGCCCACGCGCAGCGCCGACGGCAGATACGCAGTATTTT. It specifies CASSPRAAPTADTQYF.

The V gene is TRBV6-2 or TRBV6-3, the J gene TRBJ2-7, with 9 positions matching TRBD1. Trimming removed 7 bases from V and 5 bases from J; junction bases left unmatched: 9. Germline V gene lookup returns CDR1 MNHEY and CDR2 SVGEGT. CDR3 length equals 14 residues. The CDR3, as DNA: TGTGCCAGCACCCCGGACAGGGGATTCCACGAGCAGTACTTC. Its protein is CASTPDRGFHEQYF.

V is TRBV12-3 or TRBV12-4 and J is TRBJ1-1, with D uncertain. The V end lost 7 bases, the J end lost 7 bases, and 13 bases lay between the germline ends. The CDR3 covers 12 residues. CDR3 DNA sequence: TGTGCCAGCACTTCGCGACGGGTTGAAGCTTTCTTT. This translates into CASTSRRVEAFF.

This clonotype was detected many times. The chain couples TRBV5-1 to TRBJ2-7; tentative D call: TRBD1 (5 bases). The V and J ends lost 4 bases and 2 bases respectively, with 16 bases between them. This CDR3 contains 15 residues. Germline V lookup: CDR1 SGHRS, CDR2 YFSETQ. CDR3 protein: CASSEALTETYEQYF. CDR3 nucleotides: TGCGCCAGCAGCGAGGCCTTGACAGAGACCTACGAGCAGTACTTC.

A note on this clonotype: The junction shows a germline mismatch at one end, possibly a read error. The rearrangement joins TRBV29-1 to TRBJ2-7, with a weak D call TRBD2 (5 bases). The CDR3 is 10 residues long. CDR1 and CDR2 from the germline V gene are SQVTM and ANQGSEA. The CDR3 sequence is CSVGGNEKYF. Here the CDR3 DNA reads TGCAGCGTTGGAGGGAACGAGAAGTACTTC.